This TCR beta chain stems from a study of CD8 T cells in Susac syndrome. Study-level information: Intravenous immunoglobulin alone or corticosteroids were being given to patients with Susac syndrome at blood draw, unless they were therapy-naive.

An amount of RNA that ranged from roughly 0.5 to 1 ug was reverse transcribed with random hexamers. One entry per CDR3 protein results from TCRdb running MiXCR on the immunoSEQ multiplex PCR reads. Among approximately 210,000 distinct CDR3 sequences listed, less than 95% were seen once. The CDR3 runs to 15 residues. CDR1 is SGHRS, CDR2 YFSETQ, per germline. V dropped 2 bases and J dropped 4 bases, with 15 bases sitting between them. Sequencing of TCR beta was carried out in blood CD8+ and CD4+ T cells. The TCR comes from a human donor with Susac syndrome. The chain links TRBV5-1 to TRBJ2-5; maybe TRBD2 (6 bases). Sample: CD4+ T cells from PBMCs. CDR3 region: CASSFPGGPRETQYF. The CDR3 nucleotides read TGCGCCAGCAGCTTTCCAGGAGGGCCCCGAGAGACCCAGTACTTC. The full variable domain, rest sourced from reference TRBV5-1 and TRBJ2-5, is KAGVTQTPRYLIKTRGQQVTLSCSPISGHRSVSWYQQTPGQGLQFLFEYFSETQRNKGNFPGRFSGRQFSNSRSEMNVSTLELGDSALYLCASSFPGGPRETQYFGPGTRLLVL.